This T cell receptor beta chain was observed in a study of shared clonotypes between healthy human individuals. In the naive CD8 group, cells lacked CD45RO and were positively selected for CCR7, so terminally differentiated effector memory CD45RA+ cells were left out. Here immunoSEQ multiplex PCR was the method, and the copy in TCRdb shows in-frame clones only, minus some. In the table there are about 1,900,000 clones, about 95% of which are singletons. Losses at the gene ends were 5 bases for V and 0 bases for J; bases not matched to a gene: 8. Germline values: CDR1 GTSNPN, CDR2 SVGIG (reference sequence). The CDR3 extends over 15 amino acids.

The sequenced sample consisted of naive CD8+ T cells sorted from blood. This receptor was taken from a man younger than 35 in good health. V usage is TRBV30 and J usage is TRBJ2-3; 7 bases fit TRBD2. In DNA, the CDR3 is TGTGCCTGGTGTTACGGCGGGAGTAGCACAGATACGCAGTATTTT. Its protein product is CAWCYGGSSTDTQYF.